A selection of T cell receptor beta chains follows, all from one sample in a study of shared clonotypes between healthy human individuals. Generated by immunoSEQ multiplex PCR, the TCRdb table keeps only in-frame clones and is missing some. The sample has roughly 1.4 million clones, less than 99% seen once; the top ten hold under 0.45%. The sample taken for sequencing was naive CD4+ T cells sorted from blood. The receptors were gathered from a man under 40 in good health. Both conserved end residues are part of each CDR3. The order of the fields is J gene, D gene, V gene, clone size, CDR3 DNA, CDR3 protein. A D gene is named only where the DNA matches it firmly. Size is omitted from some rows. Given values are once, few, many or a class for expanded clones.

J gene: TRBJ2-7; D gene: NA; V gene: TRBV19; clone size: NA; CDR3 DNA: TGTGCCAGTAGTATAGGTCCGGCTGCGGGGGCATACGAGCAGTACTTC; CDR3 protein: CASSIGPAAGAYEQYF
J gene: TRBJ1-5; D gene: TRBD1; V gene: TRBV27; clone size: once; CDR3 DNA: TGTGCCAGCAGTCTCCGACAGGGAGGGGATCAGCCCCAGCATTTT; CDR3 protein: CASSLRQGGDQPQHF
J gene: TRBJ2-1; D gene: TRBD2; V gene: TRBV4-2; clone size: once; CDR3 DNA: TGTGCCAGCAGCCAAGCATCGGCGAGCGGGGACAATGAGCAGTTCTTC; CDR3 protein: CASSQASASGDNEQFF
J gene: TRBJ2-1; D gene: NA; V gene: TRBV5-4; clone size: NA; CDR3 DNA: TGTGCCAGCAGCCCAGGAGGCGCCCCCTACAATGAGCAGTTCTTC; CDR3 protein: CASSPGGAPYNEQFF
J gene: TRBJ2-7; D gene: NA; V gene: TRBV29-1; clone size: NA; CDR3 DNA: TGCAGCGTTGAATCCGCCCACCCTTTCTCCGAACACGAGCAGTACTTC; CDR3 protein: CSVESAHPFSEHEQYF
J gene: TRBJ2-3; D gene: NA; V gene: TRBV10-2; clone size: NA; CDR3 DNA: TGCGCCAGCAGTGAGTCCCGACTACGACCGGCACAGGATACGCAGTATTTT; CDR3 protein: CASSESRLRPAQDTQYF
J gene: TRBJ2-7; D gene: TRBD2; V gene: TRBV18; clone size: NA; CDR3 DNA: TGTGCCAGCTCTTCTCCTAGCGGGCTCGAGCAGTACTTC; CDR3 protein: CASSSPSGLEQYF
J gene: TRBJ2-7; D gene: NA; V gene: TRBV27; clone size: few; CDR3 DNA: TGTGCCAGCAGTTCGAGCATTGGGGCCTACGAGCAGTACTTC; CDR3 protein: CASSSSIGAYEQYF
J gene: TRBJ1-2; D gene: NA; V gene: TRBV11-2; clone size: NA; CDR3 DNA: TGTGCCAGCAGGAACCCGGGACAACTAAACTATGGCTACACCTTC; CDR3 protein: CASRNPGQLNYGYTF
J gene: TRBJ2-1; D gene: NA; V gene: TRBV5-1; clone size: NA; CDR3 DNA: TGCGCCAGCAGCATAGCGGGACAGATAGTTGAGCAGTTCTTC; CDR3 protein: CASSIAGQIVEQFF